This is a list of T cell receptor beta chains from one sample in a study of technical replicates of blood from a few donors. This table comes from immunoSEQ multiplex PCR, and its TCRdb copy is limited to in-frame clones, with some not included. The table lists roughly 72,000 clones, 96% of them singletons, with roughly 0.33% in the top ten. The source material was T cells isolated from PBMCs. These receptors were obtained from a human donor in good health. Both conserved end residues are part of each CDR3. The D gene is left open where the match is weak. Not all rows give a size; the values are once, few, many and, for expanded clones, a class.

v_gene	j_gene	len	d_gene	abundance	CDR3nt	CDR3aa
TRBV28	TRBJ1-1	16	TRBD1	-	TGTGCCAGCAGGCAATGGACAGGGGGCGCGAACACTGAAGCTTTCTTT	CASRQWTGGANTEAFF
TRBV19	TRBJ1-3	15	-	-	TGTGCCAGCCTTAACAGCCCAAGGTCTGGAAACACCATATATTTT	CASLNSPRSGNTIYF
TRBV25-1	TRBJ1-2	16	-	-	TGTGCCAGCAGTGAAAGTATAGTCTTAGCTAACTATGGCTACACCTTC	CASSESIVLANYGYTF
TRBV19	TRBJ1-5	15	TRBD1	-	TGTGCCAGTAGATTAGACAGGGAGGGCAATCAGCCCCAGCATTTT	CASRLDREGNQPQHF
TRBV19	TRBJ2-5	12	-	-	TGTGCCAGTAGTACGACCGGGGGGACCCAGTACTTC	CASSTTGGTQYF
TRBV19	TRBJ1-5	15	-	-	TGTGCCAGTACGATTGGGACTGTAGTCTATCAGCCCCAGCATTTT	CASTIGTVVYQPQHF
TRBV5-6	TRBJ1-1	13	TRBD1	-	TGTGCCAGCAGTTCAGACAGGGTTACTGAAGCTTTCTTT	CASSSDRVTEAFF
TRBV6-1	TRBJ1-4	13	-	-	TGTGCCAGCAGTGAAAGCCAGACAGAAAAACTGTTTTTT	CASSESQTEKLFF
TRBV27	TRBJ2-3	15	TRBD2	once	TGTGCCAGCAGTTTATGGGGACTAGCGAAAGATACGCAGTATTTT	CASSLWGLAKDTQYF
TRBV6-6	TRBJ1-1	14	-	-	TGTGCCAGCAGTTTTTCCATGTCTGCGACTGAAGCTTTCTTT	CASSFSMSATEAFF
TRBV7-6	TRBJ1-1	13	-	-	TGTGCCAGCAGCTTGGGCCAACACACTGAAGCTTTCTTT	CASSLGQHTEAFF
TRBV2	TRBJ1-5	13	TRBD1	-	TGTGCCAGCAGTCTACAGGGGGGTCAGCCCCAGCATTTT	CASSLQGGQPQHF
TRBV2	TRBJ2-7	14	-	-	TGTGCCAGCAGTGAAGATCGGTTTCCCTACGAGCAGTACTTC	CASSEDRFPYEQYF
TRBV5-1	TRBJ2-2	15	-	-	TGCGCCAGCAGCCCCGGGTCGGGGAACACCGGGGAGCTGTTTTTT	CASSPGSGNTGELFF
TRBV10-3	TRBJ2-7	15	TRBD2	-	TGTGCCACCTACCCCGGGACTAGCGGGCTCTACGAGCAGTACTTC	CATYPGTSGLYEQYF
TRBV13	TRBJ1-1	14	-	-	TGTGCCAGCTTCAGGGACATCTCAACCACTGAAGCTTTCTTT	CASFRDISTTEAFF
TRBV19	TRBJ2-7	18	TRBD2	-	TGTGCCAGTAGTCGAGGGAAAAGGGCTAGCGGGAGCCCCTACGAGCAGTACTTC	CASSRGKRASGSPYEQYF
TRBV7-9	TRBJ1-2	15	TRBD1	few	TGTGCCAGCAGCTTAAGGACAGGGTCTAACTATGGCTACACCTTC	CASSLRTGSNYGYTF
TRBV19	TRBJ2-1	18	TRBD2	-	TGTGCCAGTAGCCACACTAGCGGCCCCGGGTCGGCCTACAATGAGCAGTTCTTC	CASSHTSGPGSAYNEQFF
TRBV11-2	TRBJ2-1	16	-	-	TGTGCCAGCAGCGACCTTCCCGGGGGTTTGATAAATGAGCAGTTCTTC	CASSDLPGGLINEQFF
TRBV28	TRBJ2-7	15	TRBD2	once	TGTGCCAGCAGTTTCATCGGGACTAGCAGTTACGAGCAGTACTTC	CASSFIGTSSYEQYF
TRBV2	TRBJ2-5	17	TRBD2	-	TGTGCCAGCAGGGCCCCGGGACTAGCGGGGCCAAGGAAGACCCAGTACTTC	CASRAPGLAGPRKTQYF
TRBV5-1	TRBJ1-1	15	-	-	TGCGCCAGCAGCTCTGGGGCCCCCCCGGGCACTGAAGCTTTCTTT	CASSSGAPPGTEAFF
TRBV5-4	TRBJ1-2	14	TRBD1	few	TGTGCCAGCAGCCCCTCCGGACAGGGTTATGGCTACACCTTC	CASSPSGQGYGYTF